Below, 23 T cell receptor beta chains from the same sample are listed, as sequenced in a study of metastatic and nonmetastatic thyroid tumors. Thyroid surgery was preceded by no treatment in any patient. From the PCR reads, TCRdb re-called clones with MiXCR. Found here are more than 10,000 clones, about 34% of them singletons; the top ten hold roughly 12%. Sequencing was done on a sample of tumor tissue. These receptors were obtained from a male donor with papillary thyroid cancer or a benign thyroid nodule (not recorded which). Some clones in this sample may be carry-over from other donors' samples.

V and J are TRBV6-1 and TRBJ2-5; a weak D match, TRBD2 (5 bases). CDR3 size: 12 residues. The ends were cut back, 6 bases at V and 7 bases at J, with 12 bases in the middle. Germline CDR1 and CDR2: MNHNS and SASEGT. CDR3 sequence reads: CASSAQRGTQYF. In nucleotides, the CDR3 is TGTGCCAGCAGCGCTCAACGGGGGACCCAGTACTTC.

The chain carries TRBV11-2 and TRBJ2-3, with TRBD1 matching 11 bases. Losses at the gene ends were 6 bases for V and 6 bases for J; bases not matched to a gene: 8. The CDR3 runs 15 residues. Germline assignment: CDR1 SGHAT and CDR2 FQNNGV. The CDR3 spells CASRRTGGARDTQYF. The CDR3 nucleotides read TGTGCCAGCAGAAGGACAGGGGGCGCTCGGGATACGCAGTATTTT.

This clone is judged medium-sized. This sequence joins TRBV12-3 or TRBV12-4 and TRBJ2-1; 11 nucleotides agree with TRBD2. This CDR3 is 15 amino acids long. Germline trimming cut 1 base from V and 10 bases from J; bases unmatched to any gene: 6. CDR3 nucleotide sequence: TGTGCCAGCAGTTTAGGACTAGCGGGAAGCGGGGAGCAGTTCTTC. This codes for CASSLGLAGSGEQFF.

This clone has only a few counts. The chain has TRBV6-5 and TRBJ2-1; TRBD2 agrees at 11 bases. V was pared by 2 bases and J by 9 bases, with 6 bases of the junction left unmatched. The CDR3 extends over 15 amino acids. The germline V gene has CDR1 MNHEY and CDR2 SVGAGI. The CDR3 DNA is TGTGCCAGCAGTTACCGGCGTAGCGGGGGGGGTGAGCAGTTCTTC. Its protein is CASSYRRSGGGEQFF.

Judged by abundance, this clone is large. This chain joins TRBV20-1 and TRBJ2-7; 7 bases are shared with TRBD1. The CDR3 totals 15 residues. V trimming: 0 bases; J trimming: 2 bases; junction bases outside the gene matches: 7. CDR1 DFQATT and CDR2 SNEGSKA come from the germline V gene (reference sequence). The CDR3 reads CSARELQGWTYEQYF. The CDR3, as DNA: TGCAGTGCTAGAGAGCTACAGGGGTGGACCTACGAGCAGTACTTC.

By share of the sample, this clone is medium-sized (0.01 to 0.1%). This rearrangement joins TRBV27 to TRBJ1-6; weak D call: TRBD1 (5 bases). Germline V gene lookup returns CDR1 MNHEY and CDR2 SMNVEV (reference sequence). This CDR3 spans 15 amino acids. V was cut by 4 bases and J by 7 bases, with 14 bases left in between. CDR3 residues: CASSSGTDPNSPLHF. DNA of the CDR3: TGTGCCAGCAGTTCGGGGACGGATCCGAATTCACCCCTCCACTTT.

The chain recombines TRBV20-1 with TRBJ2-4, with 10 bases fitting TRBD1. The CDR3 covers 15 residues. V was pared by 4 bases and J by 0 bases, with 3 bases of the junction left unmatched. The germline CDR1 and CDR2 sequences are DFQATT and SNEGSKA (reference sequence). The CDR3: CSATDRGRAKNIQYF. The CDR3 bases are TGCAGTGCTACAGACAGGGGGCGAGCCAAAAACATTCAGTACTTC.

This chain links TRBV2 with TRBJ2-7; D might be TRBD1 (5 bases). Trimming took off 4 bases at V and 0 bases at J, with 10 bases between the two ends. CDR3 length: 14 amino acids. The germline V gene has CDR1 SNHLY and CDR2 FYNNEI. The CDR3: CASSGGQSSYEQYF. DNA for the CDR3: TGTGCCAGCAGTGGTGGACAAAGCTCCTACGAGCAGTACTTC.

In this sample, this clone turned up a few times. J is TRBJ2-7 and V is TRBV11-3; D is perhaps TRBD2 (5 bases). The V end lost 4 bases, the J end lost 4 bases, and 11 bases lay between the germline ends. CDR1 is SGHNT and CDR2 is YENEEA in the germline V gene. The CDR3 length is 13 residues. In nucleotides, the CDR3 is TGTGCCAGCAGCTCCCGGACTGAGTACGAGCAGTACTTC. Translating it yields CASSSRTEYEQYF. Combining the CDR3 with reference TRBV11-3 and TRBJ2-7 gives the whole variable domain EAGVVQSPRYKIIEKKQPVAFWCNPISGHNTLYWYLQNLGQGPELLIRYENEEAVDDSQLPKDRFSAERLKGVDSTLKIQPAELGDSAVYLCASSSRTEYEQYFGPGTRLTVT.

The table lists this clone with a few counts. The chain uses TRBV12-3 or TRBV12-4 and TRBJ2-7; D not certain. V lost 6 bases and J lost 0, with 18 bases in between. The CDR3 extends over 16 amino acids. CDR3: CASSVDGVRFSYEQYF. The CDR3 nucleotides are TGTGCCAGCAGCGTAGACGGTGTGCGATTCTCCTACGAGCAGTACTTC.

This rearrangement joins TRBV20-1 to TRBJ2-3, with no clear D. Germline-derived CDR1 and CDR2 are DFQATT and SNEGSKA (reference sequence). The length of the CDR3 is 11 residues. The ends were cut back, 5 bases at V and 4 bases at J, with 7 bases in the middle. In DNA, the CDR3 is TGCAGTGCTCCGAGGTCAGATACGCAGTATTTT. It is translated as CSAPRSDTQYF.

The chain has TRBV27 and TRBJ1-1; 11 bases map to TRBD1. Looked up from germline, CDR1 is MNHEY and CDR2 is SMNVEV (reference sequence). CDR3 length: 22 residues. The V segment lost 0 bases and the J segment 1 base; nucleotides outside the gene matches: 19. The CDR3 loop is CASSLSPPQTGQGARKNTEAFF. The CDR3 DNA is TGTGCCAGCAGTTTATCTCCTCCCCAAACCGGACAGGGGGCGCGTAAGAACACTGAAGCTTTCTTT.

The chain couples TRBV30 to TRBJ1-4; D call uncertain. CDR3 length equals 13 residues. Germline V gene data show CDR1 as GTSNPN and CDR2 as SVGIG (reference sequence). V was clipped by 2 bases and J by 8 bases, with 12 bases between them. The CDR3 loop is CAWSRVRWEKLFF. Written as DNA, the CDR3 is TGTGCCTGGAGTAGGGTTCGGTGGGAAAAACTGTTTTTT.

This clone turned up a few times. The chain employs TRBV12-3 or TRBV12-4 and TRBJ1-5, with 8 bases aligning to TRBD1. The CDR3 is 14 amino acids. V trimming: 3 bases; J trimming: 4 bases; junction bases outside the gene matches: 2. CDR3 protein: CASSFGTGNQPQHF. The CDR3 region has the DNA TGTGCCAGCAGTTTCGGGACAGGTAATCAGCCCCAGCATTTT.

The rearrangement links TRBV20-1 to TRBJ1-5, with D possibly TRBD1 on 6 matching bases. The CDR3 sequence is 12 residues long. V lost 0 bases to trimming and J lost 10 bases, with 10 bases between them. CDR1 DFQATT and CDR2 SNEGSKA come from the germline V gene (reference sequence). This chain's CDR3 is CSARDRGGPQHF. The CDR3 DNA reads as TGCAGTGCTAGAGATCGGGGGGGCCCCCAGCATTTT.

The chain joins TRBV11-2 to TRBJ2-3, with D possibly being TRBD1 or TRBD2 (5 bases each). The V end was cut by 1 base, the J end by 8 bases, with 19 bases between. This CDR3 region has 16 residues. Germline V gene lookup returns CDR1 SGHAT and CDR2 FQNNGV. The CDR3 spells CASSLGGWASSGTQYF. The CDR3, as DNA: TGTGCCAGCAGCTTAGGGGGGTGGGCCTCCTCGGGTACGCAGTATTTT.

The chain is built from TRBV7-2 and TRBJ2-1; D possibly corresponds to TRBD2 (6 bases). Trimming left V 4 bases short and J 7 bases short, with 14 bases between. The CDR3 is made up of 14 amino acids. Germline-derived CDR1 and CDR2 are SGHTA and FQGNSA. The CDR3 spells CASSYYVEGNEQFF. The CDR3 nucleotides read TGTGCCAGCAGCTATTACGTGGAGGGTAATGAGCAGTTCTTC.

The chain uses TRBV5-5 and TRBJ2-7, with a weak D call TRBD1 (6 bases). Trimming removed 4 bases from V and 5 bases from J, with 16 bases in between. Germline CDR1 reads SGHKS; CDR2 reads YYEKEE (reference sequence). The CDR3 has 14 amino acids. The CDR3 region is CASSVQGIRDEQYF. The CDR3 DNA reads TGTGCCAGCAGCGTACAGGGCATTAGGGACGAGCAGTACTTC. The entire variable domain, with the rest obtained from reference TRBV5-5 and TRBJ2-7, is as follows: DAGVTQSPTHLIKTRGQQVTLRCSPISGHKSVSWYQQVLGQGPQFIFQYYEKEERGRGNFPDRFSARQFPNYSSELNVNALLLGDSALYLCASSVQGIRDEQYFGPGTRLTVT.

This sequence joins TRBV18 and TRBJ2-5; perhaps TRBD1 as D (5 bases). CDR3 length equals 14 residues. V lost 5 bases and J 5 bases, leaving 15 bases between the germline ends. Germline lookup yields CDR1 KGHSH and CDR2 LQKENI. In DNA form, the CDR3 reads TGTGCCAGCTCATCGATACAGGCCGAGGAGACCCAGTACTTC. It codes for CASSSIQAEETQYF.

Relative to its sample, this clone is medium-sized. The chain uses TRBV10-3 and TRBJ2-6; 7 bases align to TRBD1. The trim removed 0 bases at V and 2 bases at J, leaving 10 bases unmatched. The CDR3 totals 19 residues. Germline lookup yields CDR1 ENHRY and CDR2 SYGVKD. CDR3 DNA sequence: TGTGCCATCAGTGAGTCCCAAGGGACAGTGAAGACTGGGGCCAACGTCCTGACTTTC. Its protein product is CAISESQGTVKTGANVLTF.

In its sample, this clone was seen a few times. At one end the junction does not follow the germline gene, possibly because of a read error. The chain combines TRBV6-1 with TRBJ2-2; D is possibly TRBD2 (5 bases). Germline V gene sequence: CDR1 MNHNS, CDR2 SASEGT. The CDR3 length is 16 residues. The CDR3 sequence: CASSRRVGPDTGELFF. Written as DNA, the CDR3 is TGTGCCAGCAGCCGACGCGTAGGACCCGACACCGGGGAGTTGTTTTTT.

The chain joins TRBV20-1 to TRBJ2-7, with 12 nucleotides matching TRBD2. This CDR3 has 13 residues. Germline V gene data show CDR1 as DFQATT and CDR2 as SNEGSKA (reference sequence). The V and J ends lost 5 bases and 3 bases, in that order; junction bases with no gene match: 2. The CDR3 reads CSARTSGDYEQYF. The DNA of the CDR3 is TGCAGTGCTCGGACTAGCGGGGACTACGAGCAGTACTTC.

CDR3 nucleotide sequence: TGTGCCAGCAGCTTGGCCGTCCGTAGTGACAGAACCTACGAGCAGTACTTC. This gives the protein CASSLAVRSDRTYEQYF. The V call is TRBV5-4, the J call TRBJ2-7, with a weak D call TRBD1 (5 bases). Germline V gene sequence: CDR1 SGHNT, CDR2 YYREEE (reference sequence). CDR3 length: 17 residues. Trimming shortened V by 0 bases and J by 2 bases, and 18 bases separated the two germline ends. Drawing the rest from reference TRBV5-4 and TRBJ2-7, the complete variable domain is ETGVTQSPTHLIKTRGQQVTLRCSSQSGHNTVSWYQQALGQGPQFIFQYYREEENGRGNFPPRFSGLQFPNYSSELNVNALELDDSALYLCASSLAVRSDRTYEQYFGPGTRLTVT.